This TCR beta chain was recovered during a study of blood T cells in healthy people across ages. Sample-barcoded 5' priming and a J-beta primer mix drove a second PCR of 7 to 11 cycles. Tags on each cDNA molecule came from a template-switch adaptor with 12 random nucleotides. TCRdb re-analysed the 5' RACE reads in MiXCR, keeping a single row per CDR3 protein. The sample records 2 million or so distinct CDR3 sequences, around half being singletons. Findings and caveats of the study: It was held that diversity estimates obtained from one million T cells represented underestimates. A strong correlation was found between TCR beta diversity and the percentage of naive T cells. Diversity of TCR beta per million T cells declined in a roughly linear way with age.

Turning to this clonotype: Its antigen is still unknown.

Germline lookup yields CDR1 SQVTM and CDR2 ANQGSEA. The CDR3 has 14 amino acids. Trimming took 5 bases from V and 3 from J; bases not matched to a gene: 3. The sample was blood. The chain has TRBV29-1 and TRBJ2-2, with TRBD1 matching 10 bases. This clonotype was sampled from a woman aged 40 to 55 in good health. CDR3 nucleotides: TGCAGCGTTAGACAGGGGGCCGACACCGGGGAGCTGTTTTTT. It is translated as CSVRQGADTGELFF.